Described below is a single T cell receptor (beta chain) sequence and its context. Other DNA sequences of this sample code for an identical CDR3. These data originate in a study of blood T cell repertoires in COVID-19. Study context: The study drew acute and convalescent COVID-19 samples from the United States, Italy and Spain. T cells, B-cell-depleted T cells, or PBMCs provided the cDNA or gDNA that served as material.

Source study methods: Reference gene primer amplification gave estimated nucleated cell counts. TCRdb keeps only in-frame clones here, not all; method: immunoSEQ multiplex PCR. V, J and clone size derive from that table, while D and trimming were established from the DNA sequence. The sample consists of 150,000 or so clones, 80% to 90% of them appearing once. This CDR3 contains 14 residues. CDR1 is SEHNR, CDR2 FQNEAQ, per germline (reference sequence). Trimming stripped 1 base from V and 6 bases from J, with 9 bases between. Sequencing input: peripheral blood. J is TRBJ2-2 and V is TRBV7-9, with D maybe TRBD2 (6 bases). The clonotype originates from a man aged 18 to 29 with COVID-19, enrolled during active disease. The CDR3 spells CASSLVGGAGELFF. CDR3 DNA: TGTGCCAGCAGCTTAGTCGGAGGGGCCGGGGAGCTGTTTTTT.